This TCR beta chain was sequenced for a study of blood T cell repertoires in COVID-19 (dated by TCRdb to about 2020). About the investigation overall: The collaborator samples originated in the United States, Italy and Spain and spanned the acute and convalescent phases of COVID-19. The prospective study material was composed of cDNA or gDNA derived from T cells, B-cell-depleted T cells, or PBMCs. Subjects who had been exposed to COVID-19, were actively infected with it, or had recovered from it provided the deeply sampled blood TCRbeta repertoires that made up the dataset. The repertoires were made available in a free public database intended to serve as a resource for research on the immune response to SARS-CoV-2. The samples were drawn from the first 160 participants of the ongoing ImmuneRACE study and from over 950 subjects provided by 6 global collaborators. The sample metadata nearly always contained a de-identified subject ID, COVID-19 status, age in years and sex. Where available, HLA class I and class II types were obtained from metadata supplied by the sample provider rather than from assay-based typing.

Comments on this clone: Its antigen remains unidentified. No base-level quality is on record; no much larger clone is a single base apart.

The investigation overall reported the following: The quantity of clinical and demographic metadata differed by source and by participant and was supplied without curation.

TCRbeta CDR3 regions were amplified from genomic DNA by means of the immunoSEQ Assay, a bias-controlled multiplex PCR. Turning to the authors' computational methods: The number of nucleated cells in each sample was estimated from the amplification of reference gene primers within the assay. To quantify the absolute abundance of each unique TCRbeta CDR3 rearrangement, sequence reads were collapsed and filtered. For each sample, productive Simpson clonality was calculated as the square root of Simpson's diversity index across productive rearrangements. TCRdb holds this immuneACCESS table with in-frame rearrangements only. Some clones are missing; in checked studies, unresolved V genes explain under half, and the rest has no known cause. The V and J calls and the clone size are those of that table, but D and trimming were determined from the DNA. This sample holds about 48,000 clones; approximately 86% were observed only once. The ten largest clones take up roughly 2.9% of the sample.

The collaborating institutions used their own protocols to collect whole blood in K2EDTA tubes. For TCRbeta analysis, collaborator samples were shipped as frozen whole blood, as isolated PBMCs, or as DNA extracted from either sample type. The CDR3 spans 17 residues, from the cysteine through the phenylalanine. The CDR3 DNA has 51 bases and is translated from base 1. In the germline V gene, CDR1 corresponds to SGHTA and CDR2 to FQGNSA. V is cut back by 3 bases and J by 1 base, with 10 bases in the junction unmatched. The sequence derives from a woman of 80 years or more with acute or convalescent COVID-19. The chain was built from TRBV7-2 and TRBJ2-5, with 8 middle bases fitting TRBD1. The sample consisted of peripheral blood. The encoded CDR3 is CASSFSGGGNFQETQYF. DNA sequence: TGTGCCAGCAGCTTCTCAGGGGGCGGGAATTTCCAAGAGACCCAGTACTTC. With the portions outside the CDR3 filled from the reference TRBV7-2 and TRBJ2-5 genes, the complete variable region becomes GAGVSQSPSNKVTEKGKDVELRCDPISGHTALYWYRQSLGQGLEFLIYFQGNSAPDKSGLPSDRFSAERTGGSVSTLTIQRTQQEDSAVYLCASSFSGGGNFQETQYFGPGTRLLVL.